Presented here are 24 T cell receptor beta chains from one specimen sequenced in a study of PD-1 blockade in mismatch repair-deficient tumors. TCRdb's table, derived via immunoSEQ multiplex PCR, lists solely in-frame clones and lacks some. This table holds more than 85,000 clones, 82% found once. This specimen was peripheral blood, taken roughly eight months after starting pembrolizumab. All receptors come from an adult with mismatch repair-deficient cancer.

The rearrangement uses TRBV6-1 and TRBJ1-5, with D hard to call. Germline V gene lookup returns CDR1 MNHNS and CDR2 SASEGT. The length of the CDR3 is 15 residues. With 7 bases removed from V and 0 bases from J, the gap between germline ends came to 13 bases. DNA of the CDR3: TGTGCCAGCATGATCTCACAACATAGCAATCAGCCCCAGCATTTT. Protein product: CASMISQHSNQPQHF.

This clone was seen more than once but under ten times. The V gene is TRBV7-2, the J gene TRBJ1-2, with unresolved D. Looked up from germline, CDR1 is SGHTA and CDR2 is FQGNSA. The CDR3 loop spans 12 amino acids. The V end was cut by 5 bases, the J end by 0 bases, with 4 bases between. The CDR3 loop is CASSPPNYGYTF. The CDR3, as DNA: TGTGCCAGCAGCCCCCCTAACTATGGCTACACCTTC.

The V gene is TRBV5-1, the J gene TRBJ2-7, with 9 bases aligning to TRBD2. This CDR3 has 16 residues. The germline V gene has CDR1 SGHRS and CDR2 YFSETQ. Unmatched junction bases numbered 13, after V lost 4 bases and J lost 5 bases. In DNA form, the CDR3 reads TGCGCCAGCAGCATCATTAGCGGGAGCTCTAGCGACGAGCAGTACTTC. Protein product: CASSIISGSSSDEQYF.

The chain carries TRBV10-3 and TRBJ2-5, with 10 bases that match TRBD2. Germline lookup yields CDR1 ENHRY and CDR2 SYGVKD. The ends lost 0 bases at V and 3 bases at J; junction bases unmatched: 16. This CDR3 region has 20 residues. The chain's CDR3 is CAISESDRRPFSGGKETQYF. The CDR3 bases are TGTGCCATCAGTGAGTCCGACAGGCGTCCCTTTAGCGGGGGGAAAGAGACCCAGTACTTC.

The chain joins TRBV5-1 to TRBJ1-1; 7 nucleotides align to TRBD1. Germline lookup yields CDR1 SGHRS and CDR2 YFSETQ. J gave up 4 bases and V 3 bases, and 6 bases lay outside the gene matches. This CDR3 is built from 14 residues. The CDR3 DNA follows: TGCGCCAGCAGCTCGGACAGGTTGGGCACTGAAGCTTTCTTT. It translates to CASSSDRLGTEAFF.

The chain has TRBV2 and TRBJ2-1; 8 bases fit TRBD2. The CDR3 spans 16 residues. Trimming cost V 0 bases and J 2 bases; bases outside gene matches: 3. CDR1 SNHLY and CDR2 FYNNEI come from the germline V gene. CDR3 nucleotides: TGTGCCAGCAGTGAAGCGCGGGGGGTAGCCTACAATGAGCAGTTCTTC. Translating it yields CASSEARGVAYNEQFF.

This sequence joins TRBV6-1 and TRBJ1-2, with D perhaps TRBD1 (6 bases). The CDR3 length is 13 residues. V was trimmed by 4 bases and J by 4 bases, leaving 10 bases between them. CDR1 is MNHNS, CDR2 SASEGT, per germline. The CDR3 DNA sequence: TGTGCCAGCAGTGCGGACAGCCCCTATGGCTACACCTTC. Protein sequence: CASSADSPYGYTF.

The chain couples TRBV7-9 to TRBJ1-5, with 10 bases aligning to TRBD1. The V and J ends lost 5 bases and 7 bases, in that order; junction bases with no gene match: 2. The length of the CDR3 is 13 residues. Germline V gene data show CDR1 as SEHNR and CDR2 as FQNEAQ (reference sequence). CDR3 amino acids: CASSGTGAQPQHF. In DNA form, the CDR3 reads TGTGCCAGCAGCGGGACAGGGGCGCAGCCCCAGCATTTT. The whole variable domain, filled in from reference TRBV7-9 and TRBJ1-5, reads DTGVSQNPRHKITKRGQNVTFRCDPISEHNRLYWYRQTLGQGPEFLTYFQNEAQLEKSRLLSDRFSAERPKGSFSTLEIQRTEQGDSAMYLCASSGTGAQPQHFGDGTRLSIL.

This chain uses TRBV2 with TRBJ2-1, with TRBD2 matching 7 bases. Germline CDR1 reads SNHLY; CDR2 reads FYNNEI. Unmatched junction bases numbered 1, after V lost 8 bases and J lost 0 bases. The CDR3 is 13 amino acids. Here the CDR3 reads CASREVSYNEQFF. The CDR3 nucleotides are TGTGCCAGCCGGGAGGTCTCCTACAATGAGCAGTTCTTC.

The chain carries TRBV11-2 and TRBJ2-6; TRBD2 agrees at 12 bases. The CDR3 runs 16 residues. CDR1 SGHAT and CDR2 FQNNGV come from the germline V gene. This chain's CDR3 is CAYTGLAGSGANVLTF. The CDR3 coding sequence is TGTGCGTATACCGGACTAGCGGGATCTGGGGCCAACGTCCTGACTTTC. The full variable domain, with the rest looked up from reference TRBV11-2 and TRBJ2-6, is EAGVAQSPRYKIIEKRQSVAFWCNPISGHATLYWYQQILGQGPKLLIQFQNNGVVDDSQLPKDRFSAERLKGVDSTLKIQPAKLEDSAVYLCAYTGLAGSGANVLTFGAGSRLTVL.

This chain uses TRBV27 with TRBJ1-4; 7 positions match TRBD1. The ends lost 5 bases at V and 7 bases at J; junction bases unmatched: 10. Germline loops: CDR1 MNHEY, CDR2 SMNVEV (reference sequence). There are 15 residues in the CDR3. In DNA, the CDR3 is TGTGCCAGCAGTATTATGCGACAGGGACCTGAAAAACTGTTTTTT. It yields the protein CASSIMRQGPEKLFF.

The gene calls are TRBV5-5 and TRBJ2-7; D tentatively reads TRBD1 or TRBD2 (5 bases each). The CDR3 has 16 residues. Germline loops: CDR1 SGHKS, CDR2 YYEKEE (reference sequence). V lost 3 bases, J lost 0 bases, and 16 bases lay in between. CDR3 in amino acids: CASSWGFGVSSYEQYF. In DNA, the CDR3 is TGTGCCAGCAGCTGGGGGTTTGGTGTTAGCTCCTACGAGCAGTACTTC.

The rearrangement uses TRBV6-4 and TRBJ1-2; 8 positions match TRBD1. V trimming: 6 bases; J trimming: 6 bases; junction bases outside the gene matches: 9. This CDR3 comprises 14 residues. The V gene's germline CDR1 is MRHNA and CDR2 SNTAGT. CDR3 region: CASSRTGIGDGYTF. CDR3 sequence (DNA): TGTGCCAGCAGCCGGACAGGGATCGGAGATGGCTACACCTTC.

This chain links TRBV5-4 with TRBJ1-1; the D gene is possibly TRBD1 (6 bases). The germline gives CDR1 SGHNT, CDR2 YYREEE (reference sequence). CDR3 length equals 16 residues. V was pared by 1 base and J by 1 base, with 14 bases between. The CDR3 DNA reads as TGTGCCAGCAGCTTGTCGGGGGGCTTTAGGAACACTGAAGCTTTCTTT. This sequence encodes CASSLSGGFRNTEAFF.

This clone came up a few times. The CDR3 region has the DNA TGTGCCAGCAGCCTAAAGACAGGGTGGGAGACCCAGTACTTC. Protein: CASSLKTGWETQYF. This chain connects TRBV7-2 to TRBJ2-5; 7 bases agree with TRBD1. Germline V gives CDR1 SGHTA, CDR2 FQGNSA. The CDR3 runs to 14 residues. J gave up 5 bases and V 5 bases, and 8 bases lay outside the gene matches.

The chain is built from TRBV5-6 and TRBJ2-1; TRBD2 aligns across 9 bases. The length of the CDR3 is 16 residues. The J segment lost 1 base and the V segment lost 4 bases, leaving 6 bases of the junction unmatched. In germline, CDR1 is SGHDT, CDR2 YYEEEE. The CDR3 DNA reads as TGTGCCAGCAGCCCAGATAGCGGGAGTTCCTACAATGAGCAGTTCTTC. Its protein is CASSPDSGSSYNEQFF.

This clone came up a few times. The chain employs TRBV25-1 and TRBJ2-7, with TRBD2 identical over 15 bases. Losses at the gene ends were 3 bases for V and 5 bases for J; bases not matched to a gene: 5. The germline V gene encodes CDR1 MGHDK and CDR2 SYGVNS. The CDR3 extends over 16 amino acids. The CDR3 region is CASSDRTSGRANEQYF. The DNA for the CDR3 is TGTGCCAGCAGTGATCGGACTAGCGGGAGGGCCAACGAGCAGTACTTC.

This clone was recorded once. This sequence joins TRBV6-5 and TRBJ1-2; D is ambiguous. This CDR3 has 12 amino acids. V was shortened by 6 bases and J by 2 bases, with 7 bases between the two germline ends. Germline CDR1 MNHEY, CDR2 SVGAGI. DNA of the CDR3: TGTGCCAGCAGCCCGGACAACTATGGCTACACCTTC. Encoded protein: CASSPDNYGYTF.

This clone was detected only once. V and J are TRBV27 and TRBJ1-1, with TRBD1 as a possible D gene (6 bases). The germline V gene encodes CDR1 MNHEY and CDR2 SMNVEV (reference sequence). Between the trimmed V and J ends, which lost 6 bases and 1 base, there was a span of 12 bases. This CDR3 has 14 amino acids. As DNA, the CDR3 is TGTGCCAGCAGCCCTACAGGGCGGAACACTGAAGCTTTCTTT. Protein: CASSPTGRNTEAFF.

This chain connects TRBV5-4 to TRBJ2-7; D unresolved. V shed 6 bases and J shed 2 bases, with 15 bases lying between them. The germline gives CDR1 SGHNT, CDR2 YYREEE (reference sequence). The CDR3 is 14 residues long. As DNA, the CDR3 is TGTGCCAGCACCTCTGGTGCCACCGCCTACGAGCAGTACTTC. The encoded protein is CASTSGATAYEQYF.

This clone was found a few times. This rearrangement joins TRBV9 to TRBJ2-5, with a possible D match to TRBD1 (5 bases). Germline V gene sequence: CDR1 SGDLS, CDR2 YYNGEE. The V end was cut by 0 bases, the J end by 2 bases, with 14 bases between. The length of the CDR3 is 16 residues. The CDR3 DNA reads as TGTGCCAGCAGCGTAGAGGCCAGGGCAGTACAAGAGACCCAGTACTTC. This gives the protein CASSVEARAVQETQYF.

The chain links TRBV30 to TRBJ1-1; D perhaps matches TRBD1 (5 bases). The length of the CDR3 is 16 residues. The germline V and J ends were trimmed by 3 bases and 0 bases, with 17 bases remaining between them. Germline V lookup: CDR1 GTSNPN, CDR2 SVGIG (reference sequence). The CDR3 DNA reads TGTGCCTGGAGCAGAGGGGCAGGCCGCATGAACACTGAAGCTTTCTTT. Translated: CAWSRGAGRMNTEAFF. The whole variable domain, filled in from reference TRBV30 and TRBJ1-1, reads SQTIHQWPATLVQPVGSPLSLECTVEGTSNPNLYWYRQAAGRGLQLLFYSVGIGQISSEVPQNLSASRPQDRQFILSSKKLLLSDSGFYLCAWSRGAGRMNTEAFFGQGTRLTVV.

The V call is TRBV4-3, the J call TRBJ1-2; 10 nucleotides align to TRBD1. Unmatched junction bases numbered 4, after V lost 4 bases and J lost 5 bases. CDR1 and CDR2 from the germline V gene are LGHNA and YSLEER. CDR3 length: 14 residues. CDR3: CASSLDRGSYGYTF. As DNA, the CDR3 is TGCGCCAGCAGCCTGGACAGGGGGTCGTATGGCTACACCTTC.

The chain recombines TRBV4-1 with TRBJ1-1, with D maybe TRBD1 (5 bases). In germline, CDR1 is MGHRA, CDR2 YSYEKL. V was trimmed by 6 bases and J by 3 bases, leaving 17 bases between them. This CDR3 comprises 15 residues. The CDR3 reads CASRPVGERDTEAFF. CDR3 in DNA: TGCGCCAGCAGGCCCGTGGGGGAGAGGGACACTGAAGCTTTCTTT.